The 5 T cell receptor beta chains in this list originate from one sample, sequenced in a study of blood T cell repertoires in COVID-19. Generated by immunoSEQ multiplex PCR, the TCRdb table keeps only in-frame clones and is missing some. This table holds 210,000 or so clones, 84% found once. Sequencing was done on a sample of PBMCs or T cells enriched from blood (not recorded which). The receptors here all came from a man between 60 and 75 years old who had recovered from COVID-19.

V and J are TRBV5-1 and TRBJ2-7; D is unclear. This CDR3 contains 11 residues. Germline loops: CDR1 SGHRS, CDR2 YFSETQ. V was pared by 3 bases and J by 4 bases, with 5 bases between. The CDR3 coding sequence is TGCGCCAGCAGCTCCTCTTACGAGCAGTACTTC. Encoded protein: CASSSSYEQYF.

This chain connects TRBV9 to TRBJ2-3; 9 nucleotides agree with TRBD2. Germline V gives CDR1 SGDLS, CDR2 YYNGEE. V was pared by 1 base and J by 5 bases, with 8 bases of the junction left unmatched. This CDR3 is built from 16 residues. The CDR3 nucleotides read TGTGCCAGCAGCGTAAGGCCAGCGGGGGGCGGAGATACGCAGTATTTT. Residues: CASSVRPAGGGDTQYF.

V is TRBV18 and J is TRBJ1-4; 9 positions agree with TRBD1. This CDR3 is 15 amino acids long. Germline loops: CDR1 KGHSH, CDR2 LQKENI. J lost 8 bases, V lost 5 bases, and 9 bases had no gene match. The CDR3 DNA is TGTGCCAGCTCATATACAGGGGGCGTTCCGGAAAAACTGTTTTTT. This codes for CASSYTGGVPEKLFF.

The V call is TRBV18, the J call TRBJ1-5; tentative D call: TRBD1 (6 bases). CDR1 is KGHSH, CDR2 LQKENI, per germline. V lost 4 bases and J lost 6, with 13 bases in between. The CDR3 is 14 residues long. Here the CDR3 DNA reads TGTGCCAGCTCACTACAGGGTTGGGGTCAGCCCCAGCATTTT. It is translated as CASSLQGWGQPQHF.

The chain joins TRBV27 to TRBJ2-5, with a tentative D call TRBD2 (5 bases). This CDR3 spans 15 amino acids. V was trimmed by 8 bases and J by 5 bases, leaving 21 bases between them. Germline assignment: CDR1 MNHEY and CDR2 SMNVEV (reference sequence). This chain's CDR3 is CASLPVYGPGETQYF. The CDR3 nucleotides read TGTGCCAGCCTTCCTGTCTATGGACCGGGGGAGACCCAGTACTTC.